The 26 T cell receptor beta chains below all came from one sample that was sequenced in a study of blood T cell repertoires in COVID-19 (TCRdb year 2020). The method behind the library was the immunoSEQ multiplex PCR assay. Here the immuneACCESS table is served through TCRdb, limited to in-frame sequences with V and J called. Missing clones are a known gap in these copies; in checked studies unresolved V genes cover under half, and the rest lacks a known reason. In this sample the table shows 100,000 to 150,000 clones, 60% to 80% of which occur a single time. The ten largest clones add up to 5.5% of the sample. The sample comprised peripheral blood. The receptors were sampled from a man aged 60 to 69 with acute or convalescent COVID-19.

The rearrangement uses TRBV5-6 and TRBJ1-1; D uncertain. V was pared by 0 bases and J by 1 base, with 13 bases between. Germline V gene data show CDR1 as SGHDT and CDR2 as YYEEEE. This CDR3 has 16 amino acids. The CDR3 nucleotides read TGTGCCAGCAGCTTGGCCGGGTATGTCGGGAACACTGAAGCTTTCTTT. It specifies CASSLAGYVGNTEAFF. Combining the CDR3 with reference TRBV5-6 and TRBJ1-1 gives the whole variable domain DAGVTQSPTHLIKTRGQQVTLRCSPKSGHDTVSWYQQALGQGPQFIFQYYEEEERQRGNFPDRFSGHQFPNYSSELNVNALLLGDSALYLCASSLAGYVGNTEAFFGQGTRLTVV.

The chain recombines TRBV5-1 with TRBJ2-7, with 10 bases aligning to TRBD1. Germline CDR1 and CDR2: SGHRS and YFSETQ. CDR3 size: 13 residues. The ends lost 3 bases at V and 3 bases at J; junction bases unmatched: 0. The CDR3 is CASSWTGGYEQYF. The DNA of the CDR3 is TGCGCCAGCAGCTGGACAGGGGGCTACGAGCAGTACTTC.

The chain joins TRBV14 to TRBJ1-1; 7 positions agree with TRBD1. V lost 4 bases and J lost 6; bases outside the gene matches: 11. CDR1 and CDR2 from the germline V gene are SGHDN and FVKESK. The length of the CDR3 is 15 residues. The CDR3 DNA sequence: TGTGCCAGCAGCCGGGCAGGGGGATTAAACTCTGAAGCTTTCTTT. The encoded protein is CASSRAGGLNSEAFF.

This clone was counted once. V is TRBV5-1 and J is TRBJ2-7, with D tentatively TRBD1 (6 bases). From germline, CDR1 is SGHRS and CDR2 YFSETQ. The CDR3 consists of 13 residues. Trimming removed 0 bases at V and 7 bases at J, with 11 bases between. CDR3 sequence reads: CASSLATRGEQYF. In DNA, the CDR3 is TGCGCCAGCAGCTTGGCAACAAGGGGGGAGCAGTACTTC.

The J gene is TRBJ2-2, the V gene TRBV10-2; TRBD1 matches at 9 bases. Trimming cost V 6 bases and J 6 bases; bases outside gene matches: 2. The CDR3 contains 13 residues. Germline loops: CDR1 WSHSY, CDR2 SAAADI. The CDR3, as DNA: TGCGCCAGCAGAGACAGGGGGGCCGGGGAGCTGTTTTTT. Translation: CASRDRGAGELFF.

The chain carries TRBV7-3 and TRBJ1-1, with D possibly being TRBD1 (5 bases). This CDR3 is 13 amino acids long. Trimming cost V 5 bases and J 1 base, with 8 bases left between them. From germline, CDR1 is SGHTA and CDR2 FQGTGA. The CDR3 DNA reads TGTGCCAGCAGCGGACAAAGGAACACTGAAGCTTTCTTT. Translating gives CASSGQRNTEAFF.

The chain joins TRBV10-3 to TRBJ1-3, with unresolved D. The V end lost 2 bases, the J end lost 4 bases, and 9 bases lay between the germline ends. Germline CDR1 ENHRY, CDR2 SYGVKD. The CDR3 has 14 amino acids. In nucleotides, the CDR3 is TGTGCCATCAGTGAGGCGGGCAGGGGAAACACCATATATTTT. This sequence encodes CAISEAGRGNTIYF.

In its sample, this clone was seen once. The V gene is TRBV9, the J gene TRBJ2-2, with 10 positions matching TRBD1. The CDR3 has 16 residues. From germline, CDR1 is SGDLS and CDR2 YYNGEE. Trimming took 4 bases from V and 6 from J; bases not matched to a gene: 9. The CDR3 region has the DNA TGTGCCAGCAGCCCGACGGGGACAGGGGCGGCCGGGGAGCTGTTTTTT. This gives the protein CASSPTGTGAAGELFF.

Only one count was recorded for this clone. The chain combines TRBV24-1 with TRBJ2-1, with 9 bases fitting TRBD2. The J segment lost 4 bases and the V segment lost 4 bases, leaving 10 bases of the junction unmatched. CDR1 and CDR2 (germline): KGHDR, SFDVKD. This CDR3 is built from 17 residues. The CDR3 nucleotides are TGTGCCACCAGTGACCACACACTGAGCGGGGGGTACAATGAGCAGTTCTTC. Residues: CATSDHTLSGGYNEQFF.

The V gene is TRBV11-3, the J gene TRBJ1-1, with D unresolved. Per the germline V gene, CDR1 is SGHNT and CDR2 is YENEEA. CDR3 length equals 12 residues. V was clipped by 8 bases and J by 7 bases, with 14 bases between them. CDR3 coding DNA: TGTGCCAGCGCTTTTGGAGACGGTGAAGCTTTCTTT. Translating it yields CASAFGDGEAFF. Looking up the rest from reference TRBV11-3 and TRBJ1-1 gives the full variable domain: EAGVVQSPRYKIIEKKQPVAFWCNPISGHNTLYWYLQNLGQGPELLIRYENEEAVDDSQLPKDRFSAERLKGVDSTLKIQPAELGDSAVYLCASAFGDGEAFFGQGTRLTVV.

There are a few counts of this clone. The V call is TRBV11-2, the J call TRBJ2-3, with 11 nucleotides matching TRBD1. J was trimmed by 7 bases and V by 4 bases; bases with no gene match: 4. The CDR3 is made up of 14 amino acids. Germline CDR1 and CDR2: SGHAT and FQNNGV. The chain's CDR3 is CASSSGTGGYTQYF. The CDR3 DNA follows: TGTGCCAGCAGCTCAGGGACAGGGGGTTATACGCAGTATTTT.

The J gene is TRBJ2-7, the V gene TRBV3-1 (or the pseudogene TRBV3-2); perhaps TRBD2 as D (5 bases). This CDR3 has 14 amino acids. Trimming removed 8 bases from V and 1 base from J, with 15 bases in between. Germline CDR1 is LGHDT and CDR2 is YNNKEL (reference sequence). The CDR3 DNA reads as TGTGCCAGCCTAGAGGTCAGCGGATCCTACGAGCAGTACTTC. As protein: CASLEVSGSYEQYF.

The rearrangement links TRBV30 to TRBJ2-2; maybe TRBD2 (6 bases). The CDR3 totals 15 residues. V was clipped by 4 bases and J by 4 bases, with 16 bases between them. Germline assignment: CDR1 GTSNPN and CDR2 SVGIG (reference sequence). The CDR3 DNA reads TGTGCCTGGATTCAAGGGACTGGGACCACCGGGGAGCTGTTTTTT. It specifies CAWIQGTGTTGELFF.

The rearrangement uses TRBV5-1 and TRBJ1-5; 9 bases line up with TRBD1. V gave up 0 bases and J gave up 1 base; unmatched junction bases: 2. The CDR3 consists of 16 residues. Per germline, CDR1 SGHRS and CDR2 YFSETQ. The CDR3 sequence is CASSLEGTGSNQPQHF. CDR3 DNA: TGCGCCAGCAGCTTGGAAGGGACAGGGAGCAATCAGCCCCAGCATTTT.

Only a few counts were recorded for this clone. This chain connects TRBV30 to TRBJ2-7; D perhaps matches TRBD2 (6 bases). CDR3 length equals 14 residues. Germline V gene data show CDR1 as GTSNPN and CDR2 as SVGIG (reference sequence). Trimming left V 2 bases short and J 6 bases short, with 17 bases between. CDR3 protein: CAWSLGTSLLEQYF. CDR3 sequence (DNA): TGTGCCTGGAGTCTCGGGACTTCCCTCCTCGAGCAGTACTTC. Using reference TRBV30 and TRBJ2-7 for the parts outside the CDR3, the full variable domain is SQTIHQWPATLVQPVGSPLSLECTVEGTSNPNLYWYRQAAGRGLQLLFYSVGIGQISSEVPQNLSASRPQDRQFILSSKKLLLSDSGFYLCAWSLGTSLLEQYFGPGTRLTVT.

The J gene is TRBJ2-5, the V gene TRBV18; 11 nucleotides line up with TRBD1. The CDR3 consists of 17 residues. J was trimmed by 7 bases and V by 6 bases; bases with no gene match: 16. The germline gives CDR1 KGHSH, CDR2 LQKENI. The CDR3 DNA follows: TGTGCCAGCTCTCCGGGACAGGGGGTTCTTGCAAGTTCGACCCAGTACTTC. It encodes CASSPGQGVLASSTQYF.

The chain couples TRBV7-3 to TRBJ2-1; 14 bases agree with TRBD2. V shed 5 bases, J shed 12 bases, and the junction held 12 bases outside the gene matches. The V gene's germline CDR1 is SGHTA and CDR2 FQGTGA. The CDR3 runs to 16 residues. DNA of the CDR3: TGTGCCAGCAGCACGACCGGGACTAGCGGGGGCGACCGGCAGTTCTTC. Translation gives CASSTTGTSGGDRQFF.

The CDR3 bases are TGTGCCAGCAGTGAATTTCCAACAGGGTACAACACTGAAGCTTTCTTT. It encodes CASSEFPTGYNTEAFF. The V and J genes are TRBV6-1 and TRBJ1-1, with D possibly TRBD1 on 6 matching bases. The CDR3 is 16 amino acids. Germline CDR1 and CDR2: MNHNS and SASEGT. V was shortened by 2 bases and J by 2 bases, with 15 bases between the two germline ends.

The rearrangement links TRBV30 to TRBJ2-7; 7 positions agree with TRBD2. V shed 0 bases, J shed 11 bases, and the junction held 10 bases outside the gene matches. This CDR3 is built from 13 residues. CDR1 and CDR2 (germline): GTSNPN, SVGIG (reference sequence). The CDR3 protein is CAWSVPPGGSEYF. CDR3 nucleotides: TGTGCCTGGAGTGTACCCCCGGGCGGGAGTGAGTACTTC. Full variable domain (remainder filled in from reference TRBV30 and TRBJ2-7): SQTIHQWPATLVQPVGSPLSLECTVEGTSNPNLYWYRQAAGRGLQLLFYSVGIGQISSEVPQNLSASRPQDRQFILSSKKLLLSDSGFYLCAWSVPPGGSEYFGPGTRLTVT.

The rearrangement joins TRBV19 to TRBJ2-1; D is perhaps TRBD2 (6 bases). Germline V gives CDR1 LNHDA, CDR2 SQIVND (reference sequence). V lost 3 bases and J lost 3, with 15 bases in between. CDR3 length equals 16 residues. The CDR3 loop is CASSITTGTYYNEQFF. The CDR3 coding sequence is TGTGCCAGTAGTATCACAACCGGGACTTACTACAATGAGCAGTTCTTC.

This clone showed up just once. The chain is built from TRBV24-1 and TRBJ2-1, with D perhaps matching TRBD2 (5 bases). The CDR3 covers 18 residues. V was pared by 0 bases and J by 0 bases, with 14 bases between. The germline V gene has CDR1 KGHDR and CDR2 SFDVKD. The CDR3 here is CATSDLVIGESSYNEQFF. The CDR3 coding sequence is TGTGCCACCAGTGATTTGGTGATCGGGGAGAGCTCCTACAATGAGCAGTTCTTC.

Concerning this clone: The same CDR3 can be traced to other DNA sequences in this sample. This chain links TRBV18 with TRBJ1-2; D perhaps matches TRBD1 (5 bases). The germline V gene encodes CDR1 KGHSH and CDR2 LQKENI. This CDR3 is 14 amino acids long. V lost 6 bases and J lost 2, with 13 bases in between. The CDR3 coding sequence is TGTGCCAGCTCTCCGACAGAAGCAAACTATGGCTACACCTTC. The encoded protein is CASSPTEANYGYTF.

V usage is TRBV6-5 and J usage is TRBJ1-2; 7 nucleotides match TRBD1. CDR3 length: 14 amino acids. Germline CDR1 MNHEY, CDR2 SVGAGI. V gave up 10 bases and J gave up 5 bases; unmatched junction bases: 13. For the CDR3, the DNA is TGTGCCACCACCGACAGGGAGACAGGGTATGGCTACACCTTC. It specifies CATTDRETGYGYTF.

This chain connects TRBV3-1 (or the pseudogene TRBV3-2) to TRBJ1-5; TRBD1 might be the D (5 bases). The CDR3 spans 15 residues. V was cut by 4 bases and J by 3 bases, with 13 bases left in between. Germline assignment: CDR1 LGHDT and CDR2 YNNKEL (reference sequence). In DNA form, the CDR3 reads TGTGCCAGCAGCCCAGCTGACAGTTCCAATCAGCCCCAGCATTTT. This gives the protein CASSPADSSNQPQHF.

The chain joins TRBV7-9 to TRBJ1-1; TRBD1 matches 10 bases. Looked up from germline, CDR1 is SEHNR and CDR2 is FQNEAQ (reference sequence). The CDR3 spans 13 residues. Trimming cost V 5 bases and J 5 bases; bases outside gene matches: 2. CDR3 in amino acids: CASSDRGRTEAFF. The CDR3 DNA sequence: TGTGCCAGCAGCGACAGGGGGCGAACTGAAGCTTTCTTT.

This rearrangement joins TRBV5-6 to TRBJ1-2; maybe TRBD1 (5 bases). This CDR3 region has 12 residues. Trimming cost V 0 bases and J 12 bases, with 12 bases left between them. Germline CDR1 is SGHDT and CDR2 is YYEEEE. Written as DNA, the CDR3 is TGTGCCAGCAGCTTGGCCACAGGCGGCAACACCTTC. Amino acid sequence: CASSLATGGNTF.